This TCR beta chain was recovered during a study of human T cells and chemical hapten exposure. Whole-study results and caveats: No shift was seen in TCRs above 1 in 1000 frequency with DPC sensitization.

TCRdb recomputed calls from the RACE reads with MiXCR, one row per CDR3 protein. The sample yields roughly 120,000 distinct CDR3 sequences, 9.5% to 13% seen once. This clonotype showed up many times. Its antigen is unknown. The germline V gene has CDR1 SGHVS and CDR2 FQNEAQ. Trimming took 1 base from V and 3 from J, leaving 13 bases between them. This CDR3 has 16 residues. The sample's time point: patch test 1, 2 weeks after DPC sensitization. Treatment reported: therapeutic diphenylcyclopropenone sensitization with weekly scalp DPC. Unseparated into fractions, whole blood served as the source from which total RNA was extracted.

The TCR originated in a woman between 45 and 60 years old with alopecia areata. Some clones in this sample may be carry-over from other donors' samples. Sample: whole blood, taken in connection with sensitization to the hapten diphenylcyclopropenone (DPC). The chain recombines TRBV7-8 with TRBJ1-5; possibly TRBD1 for D (5 bases). CDR3 sequence: CASSLDSRANNQPQHF. CDR3 in DNA: TGTGCCAGCAGCTTAGATTCCAGGGCTAACAATCAGCCCCAGCATTTT.